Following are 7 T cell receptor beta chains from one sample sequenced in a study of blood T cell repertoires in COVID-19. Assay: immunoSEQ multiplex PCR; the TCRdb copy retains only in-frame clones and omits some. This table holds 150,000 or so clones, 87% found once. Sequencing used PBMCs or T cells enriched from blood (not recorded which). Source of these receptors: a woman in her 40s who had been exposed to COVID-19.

CDR3 in amino acids: CASSSGLTDTQYF. The CDR3 nucleotides are TGTGCCAGCAGCTCGGGACTTACAGATACGCAGTATTTT. The rearrangement joins TRBV28 to TRBJ2-3; possible D gene TRBD2, 6 bases. V gave up 6 bases and J gave up 3 bases, with 10 bases separating them. There are 13 residues in the CDR3. Germline CDR1 MDHEN, CDR2 SYDVKM.

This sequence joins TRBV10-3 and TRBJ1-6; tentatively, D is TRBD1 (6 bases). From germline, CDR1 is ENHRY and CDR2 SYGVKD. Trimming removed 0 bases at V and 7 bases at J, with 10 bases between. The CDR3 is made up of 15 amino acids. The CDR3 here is CAISESQDRNSPLHF. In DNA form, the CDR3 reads TGTGCCATCAGTGAGTCCCAGGACAGAAATTCACCCCTCCACTTT.

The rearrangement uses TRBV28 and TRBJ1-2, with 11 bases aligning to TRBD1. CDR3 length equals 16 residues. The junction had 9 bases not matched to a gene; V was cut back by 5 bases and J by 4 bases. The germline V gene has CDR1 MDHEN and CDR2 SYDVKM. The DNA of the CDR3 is TGTGCCAGCAGTACTTACCCGGGACAGGGGGGCTATGGCTACACCTTC. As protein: CASSTYPGQGGYGYTF.

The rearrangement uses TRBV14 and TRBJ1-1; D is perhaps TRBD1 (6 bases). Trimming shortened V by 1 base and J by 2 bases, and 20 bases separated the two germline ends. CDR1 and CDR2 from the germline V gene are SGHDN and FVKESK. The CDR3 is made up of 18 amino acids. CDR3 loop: CASSQVAGTKEANTEAFF. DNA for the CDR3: TGTGCCAGCAGCCAAGTTGCCGGGACAAAGGAAGCAAACACTGAAGCTTTCTTT.

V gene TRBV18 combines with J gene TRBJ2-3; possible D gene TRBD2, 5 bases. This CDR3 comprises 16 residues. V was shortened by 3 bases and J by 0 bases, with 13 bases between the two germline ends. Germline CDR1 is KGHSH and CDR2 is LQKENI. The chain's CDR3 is CASSPYGGQSTDTQYF. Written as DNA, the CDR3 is TGTGCCAGCTCACCTTATGGCGGGCAAAGCACAGATACGCAGTATTTT. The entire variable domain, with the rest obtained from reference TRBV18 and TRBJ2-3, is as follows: NAGVMQNPRHLVRRRGQEARLRCSPMKGHSHVYWYRQLPEEGLKFMVYLQKENIIDESGMPKERFSAEFPKEGPSILRIQQVVRGDSAAYFCASSPYGGQSTDTQYFGPGTRLTVL.

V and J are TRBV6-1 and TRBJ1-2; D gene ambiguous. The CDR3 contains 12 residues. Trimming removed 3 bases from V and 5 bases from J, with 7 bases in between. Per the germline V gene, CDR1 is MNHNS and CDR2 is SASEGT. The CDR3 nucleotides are TGTGCCAGCAGTGAGGAGATTTATGGCTACACCTTC. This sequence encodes CASSEEIYGYTF.

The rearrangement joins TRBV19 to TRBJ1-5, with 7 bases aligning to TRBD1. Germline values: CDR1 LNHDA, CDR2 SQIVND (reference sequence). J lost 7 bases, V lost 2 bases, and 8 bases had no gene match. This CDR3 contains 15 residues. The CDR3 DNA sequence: TGTGCCAGTAGTATATCCCACAGGGGTGGACAGCCCCAGCATTTT. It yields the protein CASSISHRGGQPQHF.